This T cell receptor beta chain was recovered during a study of beta chain features in type 1 diabetes. Study findings and constraints: In every one of the four CD4+ subsets, TCRB CDR3s were moderately but significantly shorter in Type 1 diabetes patients.

Expressed TCRB transcripts were sequenced after all isolated RNA was converted to cDNA. Measured with immunoSEQ multiplex PCR; TCRdb has only the in-frame clones, and not every one. The top ten clones hold less than 1.2% of a sample with 300,000 to 400,000 clones, 9.3% of them seen once. J was trimmed by 5 bases and V by 2 bases; bases with no gene match: 5. The CDR3 loop spans 15 amino acids. Germline assignment: CDR1 SGDLS and CDR2 YYNGEE. As to this clone: Antigen unknown.

A heparinised blood draw that averaged roughly 100 mL was obtained once from each donor. Central memory, naive, regulatory and stem cell-like memory CD4+ cells were sorted by CD45RO/CCR7/CD25/CD127/CD95/CD27. The receptor was isolated from a young man with type 1 diabetes. The chain employs TRBV9 and TRBJ1-3; 9 positions agree with TRBD1. The sequenced sample was central memory CD4+ T cells from blood. As DNA, the CDR3 is TGTGCCAGCAGCGTCCCCGGGACAGGGAGAAACACCATATATTTT. This codes for CASSVPGTGRNTIYF.